The next 5 T cell receptor beta chains were all read from a single sample in a study of CXCR3-negative and CXCR3-positive naive CD8 T cells. These TCRs are of unknown antigen specificity. Carrying UMI labels, the TRB cDNA libraries were prepared through 5' RACE. Each CDR3 protein gets one entry in TCRdb, which reprocessed the 5' RACE reads and gives no DNA. The sample has some 120,000 distinct CDR3 sequences. General study findings and limits: The TRB CDR3s that CXCR3-positive naive cells carried were more hydrophobic than those of CXCR3-negative naive cells.

Input material: naive CXCR3+ CD8+ T cells from blood. Subset of the sample: CD45RO-CCR7+CD27+CD95- naive CD8+ T cells expressing CXCR3 (TNR3+). Every receptor here comes from a human donor in good health. Some clones in this sample may be carry-over from other donors' samples.

The rearrangement joins TRBV6-5 to TRBJ1-2. The CDR3 is made up of 12 amino acids. Germline V gene data show CDR1 as MNHEY and CDR2 as SVGAGI. CDR3 sequence: CASSNQINGYTF.

V usage is TRBV10-3 and J usage is TRBJ1-5; TCRdb's assignment of TRBD1 cannot be checked, as there is no DNA. CDR3 size: 14 residues. The germline gives CDR1 ENHRY, CDR2 SYGVKD. The CDR3 loop reads CAISVGQGFQPQHF.

The gene calls are TRBV6-6 and TRBJ2-3; there is no DNA to check the TCRdb D call of TRBD2. Germline loops: CDR1 MNHNY, CDR2 SVGAGI (reference sequence). This CDR3 comprises 13 residues. The CDR3 is CASSYSIADTQYF.

This rearrangement joins TRBV19 to TRBJ1-5; TCRdb's D call, TRBD1, is unchecked because there is no DNA. The CDR3 runs to 15 residues. Germline CDR1 reads LNHDA; CDR2 reads SQIVND (reference sequence). CDR3 residues: CASSILPGGNQPQHF.

V gene TRBV12-3 or TRBV12-4 combines with J gene TRBJ1-2. This CDR3 contains 16 residues. The CDR3 sequence is CASSLDRQPFGYGYTF.